This is a list of T cell receptor beta chains from one sample in a study of cytomegalovirus exposure and HLA in healthy donors. Generated by immunoSEQ multiplex PCR, the TCRdb table keeps only in-frame clones and is missing some. This table holds over 35,000 clones, approximately 75% found once. Sequencing used PBMCs. The source is a man between 40 and 49 years old in good health and CMV-seronegative. Each CDR3 is given with its conserved first and last residue. D genes are given only for firm matches. Only some rows state a clone size, as once, few, many or a class for expanded clones.

j_gene	d_gene	abundance	v_gene	len	CDR3nt	CDR3aa
TRBJ1-1	TRBD1	NA	TRBV28	13	TGTGCCAGCAAAGGGACAGGCGCCCTTGAAGCTTTCTTT	CASKGTGALEAFF
TRBJ1-2	NA	NA	TRBV7-9	14	TGTGCCAGCAGCTCCCCAGCAGGGGACTATGGCTACACCTTC	CASSSPAGDYGYTF
TRBJ1-1	TRBD1	NA	TRBV7-8	15	TGTGCCAGCAGCGGCAACCGGGACAGGAGAGCAGAAGCTTTCTTT	CASSGNRDRRAEAFF
TRBJ1-6	TRBD1	NA	TRBV5-1	18	TGCGCCAGCAGCGGAAGACAGGGGGAGGACTCCTATAATTCACCCCTCCACTTT	CASSGRQGEDSYNSPLHF
TRBJ2-2	NA	NA	TRBV30	13	TGTGCCTGGAGTTTAGGACAGCCCGGGGAGCTGTTTTTT	CAWSLGQPGELFF
TRBJ2-7	NA	NA	TRBV19	13	TGTGCCAGTAGTATGGGAGGTGTCTACGAGCAGTACTTC	CASSMGGVYEQYF
TRBJ2-2	NA	NA	TRBV4-2	17	TGTGCCAGCAGCCAAAACTGGGACACCCGTCGGACCGGGGAGCTGTTTTTT	CASSQNWDTRRTGELFF
TRBJ2-3	TRBD2	once	TRBV7-2	17	TGTGCCAGCAGCTTAGCTAGCGGGGGGGCCGGCACAGATACGCAGTATTTT	CASSLASGGAGTDTQYF
TRBJ2-7	TRBD1	NA	TRBV15	16	TGTGCCACCAGCAGAGATAGGGGACAGGGGGCCGACGAGCAGTACTTC	CATSRDRGQGADEQYF
TRBJ2-7	NA	NA	TRBV30	14	TGTGCCTGGAGTGGGGAGTTAAGCTCCTACGAGCAGTACTTC	CAWSGELSSYEQYF
TRBJ1-2	TRBD1	NA	TRBV18	14	TGTGCCAGCTCACCTTTGGACAGGGCTGGTGGCTACACCTTC	CASSPLDRAGGYTF
TRBJ2-7	TRBD1	few	TRBV13	14	TGTGCCAGCAGCTTCAGGGGGCGTGCCTACGAGCAGTACTTC	CASSFRGRAYEQYF
TRBJ1-1	TRBD1	NA	TRBV5-4	15	TGTGCCAGCAGCTTTGAAACAGGGGTTCGCACTGAAGCTTTCTTT	CASSFETGVRTEAFF
TRBJ2-7	TRBD1	few	TRBV7-6	15	TGTGCCAGCAGCCTGGGACAGGGGGCCACCTACGAGCAGTACTTC	CASSLGQGATYEQYF
TRBJ1-2	NA	NA	TRBV20-1	8	TGCAGCTTATCTGGCTACACCTTC	CSLSGYTF
TRBJ2-1	NA	once	TRBV28	12	TGTGCCAGCAGGTGGGGGGACAATGAGCAGTTCTTC	CASRWGDNEQFF
TRBJ2-6	TRBD2	NA	TRBV30	18	TGTGCCTGGAGTGTTTTAGCGGGGGGCTACTCTGGGGCCAACGTCCTGACTTTC	CAWSVLAGGYSGANVLTF
TRBJ2-7	TRBD2	few	TRBV6-5	14	TGTGCCAGCAGCGCCGGGGGGGCCGCCTACGAGCAGTACTTC	CASSAGGAAYEQYF
TRBJ1-2	TRBD1	NA	TRBV29-1	14	TGCAGCGTTTGGACAGGGGGCTTAGGCTATGGCTACACCTTC	CSVWTGGLGYGYTF
TRBJ2-1	TRBD2	NA	TRBV6-5	15	TGTGCCAGCAGTTACTCCGCGGGGGGCTACAATGAGCAGTTCTTC	CASSYSAGGYNEQFF
TRBJ1-3	NA	NA	TRBV6-1	15	TGTGCCAGCAGCTCGGGACACGGCTCTGGAAACACCATATATTTT	CASSSGHGSGNTIYF
TRBJ1-2	NA	few	TRBV6-5	14	TGTGCCAGCACCCGCCCAGGGAGGCAGGCGGACTACACCTTC	CASTRPGRQADYTF
TRBJ2-2	TRBD1	NA	TRBV6-5	15	TGTGCCAGCAGATCCGGGACAGGTGACACCGGGGAGCTGTTTTTT	CASRSGTGDTGELFF
TRBJ2-5	TRBD2	once	TRBV4-3	16	TGCGCCAGCAGCCAAGAAGGTAGCGGGGGGGCCGAGACCCAGTACTTC	CASSQEGSGGAETQYF
TRBJ2-5	TRBD1	NA	TRBV5-1	16	TGCGCCAGCAGCCCGACGGGACAGGGGGCGGCAGAGACCCAGTACTTC	CASSPTGQGAAETQYF
TRBJ1-5	NA	NA	TRBV30	12	TGTGCCTGGGGGGGACACAATCAGCCCCAGCATTTT	CAWGGHNQPQHF
TRBJ2-3	TRBD1	once	TRBV29-1	12	TGCAGCGTCCGACAGGGTACAGATACGCAGTATTTT	CSVRQGTDTQYF
TRBJ1-3	NA	few	TRBV10-1	16	TGCGCCAGCAGTGAAGTCCCGCGCCCTTCTGGAAACACCATATATTTT	CASSEVPRPSGNTIYF
TRBJ2-4	TRBD2	NA	TRBV2	18	TGTGCCAGCAGGCGGGGGGACATCTATCTTTTAGCCAAAAACATTCAGTACTTC	CASRRGDIYLLAKNIQYF
TRBJ2-3	NA	few	TRBV13	11	TGTGCCAGCAGCCAACAGGGTACGCAGTATTTT	CASSQQGTQYF
TRBJ1-1	NA	NA	TRBV19	12	TGTGCCAGTGTACACCGAAACACTGAAGCTTTCTTT	CASVHRNTEAFF
TRBJ2-3	TRBD1	few	TRBV9	14	TGTGCCAGCAGCGGGACCAGGGGGCGGGATACGCAGTATTTT	CASSGTRGRDTQYF
TRBJ2-2	NA	once	TRBV7-2	16	TGTGCCAGCACCCCCGGGATGGTGCCTGACACCGGGGAGCTGTTTTTT	CASTPGMVPDTGELFF
TRBJ1-2	TRBD1	NA	TRBV4-3	16	TGCGCCAGCAGCCAATTCACCGGGACAGGGGCTTATGGCTACACCTTC	CASSQFTGTGAYGYTF
TRBJ2-7	TRBD1	NA	TRBV6-1	13	TGTGCCAGCAGGAGGGACAGGGTATACGAGCAGTACTTC	CASRRDRVYEQYF
TRBJ1-2	TRBD1	NA	TRBV5-6	15	TGTGCCAGCAGCTCCGGGACCTGGACAGGAAGGGGCTACACCTTC	CASSSGTWTGRGYTF
TRBJ2-7	NA	few	TRBV30	12	TGTGCCTGGAGTGAAGAGAGCTACGAGCAGTACTTC	CAWSEESYEQYF
TRBJ2-2	TRBD1	NA	TRBV30	15	TGTGCCTGGAGGGGAAGACAGGGGTGGGGCGGGGAGCTGTTTTTT	CAWRGRQGWGGELFF
TRBJ2-7	NA	NA	TRBV5-1	13	TGCGCCAGCAGTCGTGAGTTAGGGGTCGAGCAGTACTTC	CASSRELGVEQYF
TRBJ1-3	NA	few	TRBV11-3	14	TGTGCCAGCAGCCTCAGGGGTGGAGGAAACACCATATATTTT	CASSLRGGGNTIYF
TRBJ2-5	TRBD2	NA	TRBV6-5	15	TGTGCCAGCAGTAGGGGGGGGACTAGCGGGGAGACCCAGTACTTC	CASSRGGTSGETQYF
TRBJ2-2	TRBD2	few	TRBV5-6	18	TGTGCCAGCAGCCATTCCTTACTAGCGGGGGGGAACACCGGGGAGCTGTTTTTT	CASSHSLLAGGNTGELFF
TRBJ2-7	TRBD2	NA	TRBV7-8	14	TGTGCCAGCAGCTCCTGGGGGGGAGGGTACGAGCAGTACTTC	CASSSWGGGYEQYF
TRBJ2-6	NA	NA	TRBV7-9	19	TGTGCCAGCAGCCTCCCCCCCGACAGCTATTTCTCTGGGGCCAACGTCCTGACTTTC	CASSLPPDSYFSGANVLTF
TRBJ1-1	NA	NA	TRBV5-1	14	TGCGCCAGCAGCTTGGGAGAGGGGGGGGTGGAAGCTTTCTTT	CASSLGEGGVEAFF
TRBJ1-1	NA	NA	TRBV5-1	14	TGCGCCAGCAGCTTGATGTCCATGAACACTGAAGCTTTCTTT	CASSLMSMNTEAFF
TRBJ1-2	TRBD1	NA	TRBV6-5	14	TGTGCCAGCAGGACCGGGACAGGGGTCTATGGCTACACCTTC	CASRTGTGVYGYTF